This T cell receptor beta chain was documented in a study of blood T cell repertoires in COVID-19. Across the study: The United States, Italy and Spain supplied acute and convalescent COVID-19 samples. Nucleic acid was either cDNA or gDNA, and it came from T cells, B-cell-depleted T cells, or PBMCs.

Authors' methods: Amplified reference gene primers provided the basis for estimating nucleated cell counts. The table came from immunoSEQ multiplex PCR; TCRdb's copy has only in-frame clones and leaves some out. V and J calls and clone size are as listed in that table; D and trimming were resolved from the DNA. The sample consists of around 250,000 clones, 80% to 85% of them appearing once. Between the trimmed V and J ends, which lost 4 bases and 0 bases, there was a span of 5 bases. Germline-derived CDR1 and CDR2 are LNHDA and SQIVND (reference sequence). CDR3 length: 13 amino acids. Sequencing input: peripheral blood. This chain joins TRBV19 and TRBJ2-3; D is uncertain. The TCR sequence derives from a woman aged 18-29 years with acute or convalescent COVID-19. This chain's CDR3 is CASSSISTDTQYF. The DNA of the CDR3 is TGTGCCAGTAGTAGTATAAGCACAGATACGCAGTATTTT.